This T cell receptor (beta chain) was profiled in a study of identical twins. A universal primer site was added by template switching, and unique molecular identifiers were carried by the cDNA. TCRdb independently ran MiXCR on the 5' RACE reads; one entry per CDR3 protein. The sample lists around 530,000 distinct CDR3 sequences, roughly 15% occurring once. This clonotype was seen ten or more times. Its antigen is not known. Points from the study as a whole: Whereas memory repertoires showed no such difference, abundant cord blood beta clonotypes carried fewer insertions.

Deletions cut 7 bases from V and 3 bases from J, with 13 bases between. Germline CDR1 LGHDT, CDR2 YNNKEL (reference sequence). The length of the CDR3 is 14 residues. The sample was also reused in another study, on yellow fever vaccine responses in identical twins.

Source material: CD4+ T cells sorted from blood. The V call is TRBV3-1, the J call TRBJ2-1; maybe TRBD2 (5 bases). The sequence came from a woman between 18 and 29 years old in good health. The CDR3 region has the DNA TGTGCCAGCACCCGGGGAGAGAACTACAATGAGCAGTTCTTC. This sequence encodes CASTRGENYNEQFF.